The 12 T cell receptor beta chains listed next were all sequenced from one sample in a study of identical twins. TCRdb processed the 5' RACE reads anew with MiXCR; each CDR3 protein has one entry. The sample contains roughly 470,000 distinct CDR3 sequences, roughly an eighth of which appear only once. This same sample was also taken into another study, of yellow fever vaccine responses in identical twins.

The sequenced material came from CD4+ T cells sorted from blood. The receptors were gathered from a woman aged 18-30 years in good health.

In its sample, this clonotype was seen a few times. The chain combines TRBV28 with TRBJ2-3; no reliable D call. Germline V gives CDR1 MDHEN, CDR2 SYDVKM. CDR3 length: 11 amino acids. The ends were cut back, 7 bases at V and 4 bases at J, with 6 bases in the middle. CDR3 DNA: TGTGCCAGCACGACGGCAGATACGCAGTATTTT. Amino acid sequence: CASTTADTQYF.

The rearrangement uses TRBV5-1 and TRBJ2-1; TRBD1 agrees at 7 bases. The CDR3 spans 15 residues. In germline, CDR1 is SGHRS, CDR2 YFSETQ. The V segment lost 0 bases and the J segment 6 bases; nucleotides outside the gene matches: 6. This CDR3 is CASSLGGTESNEQFF. CDR3 coding DNA: TGCGCCAGCAGCTTGGGGGGGACAGAATCCAATGAGCAGTTCTTC. Using reference TRBV5-1 and TRBJ2-1 for the parts outside the CDR3, the full variable domain is KAGVTQTPRYLIKTRGQQVTLSCSPISGHRSVSWYQQTPGQGLQFLFEYFSETQRNKGNFPGRFSGRQFSNSRSEMNVSTLELGDSALYLCASSLGGTESNEQFFGPGTRLTVL.

This chain connects TRBV2 to TRBJ2-2; D tentatively reads TRBD1 or TRBD2 (5 bases each). This CDR3 contains 11 residues. V was cut by 9 bases and J by 7 bases, with 9 bases left in between. CDR1 and CDR2 from the germline V gene are SNHLY and FYNNEI. For the CDR3, the DNA is TGTGCCAGTGCAGGGAGCGGGGAGCTGTTTTTT. Its translation: CASAGSGELFF.

The V call is TRBV18, the J call TRBJ1-5; no reliable D call. Trimming shortened V by 2 bases and J by 10 bases, and 12 bases separated the two germline ends. The CDR3 consists of 13 residues. CDR1 and CDR2 (germline): KGHSH, LQKENI. For the CDR3, the DNA is TGTGCCAGCTCACCAGAAAGCACAATCCCCCAGCATTTT. Translation gives CASSPESTIPQHF.

This clonotype came up a few times. The chain joins TRBV7-2 to TRBJ2-1, with 11 bases that match TRBD2. Germline CDR1 and CDR2: SGHTA and FQGNSA. The junction had 10 bases not matched to a gene; V was cut back by 5 bases and J by 7 bases. The length of the CDR3 is 16 residues. The CDR3 is CASSLLTSGIGNEQFF. CDR3 nucleotide sequence: TGTGCCAGCAGCCTACTGACTAGCGGGATAGGGAATGAGCAGTTCTTC.

This clonotype has just a few counts. The chain joins TRBV18 to TRBJ2-5; perhaps TRBD1 as D (5 bases). The CDR3 is made up of 18 amino acids. The V and J ends lost 6 bases and 5 bases respectively, with 28 bases between them. CDR1 is KGHSH, CDR2 LQKENI, per germline. CDR3 sequence: CASSTLPTPTDLLETQYF. Written as DNA, the CDR3 is TGTGCCAGCTCGACCTTACCAACACCGACAGATTTGTTGGAGACCCAGTACTTC.

This clonotype was seen repeatedly, ten times or more. This rearrangement joins TRBV10-3 to TRBJ2-1, with 13 nucleotides matching TRBD2. Germline assignment: CDR1 ENHRY and CDR2 SYGVKD. The CDR3 has 16 amino acids. The V segment lost 5 bases and the J segment 9 bases; nucleotides outside the gene matches: 10. The CDR3 loop is CAISPAGTSGAVEQFF. As DNA, the CDR3 is TGTGCCATCAGTCCGGCCGGGACTAGCGGGGCGGTTGAGCAGTTCTTC.

The chain employs TRBV5-1 and TRBJ1-3; D perhaps matches TRBD1 (6 bases). V was cut by 4 bases and J by 1 base, with 12 bases left in between. Per germline, CDR1 SGHRS and CDR2 YFSETQ. The CDR3 has 15 residues. The DNA for the CDR3 is TGCGCCAGCAGCGGGGACACCCGATCTGGAAACACCATATATTTT. Translation gives CASSGDTRSGNTIYF.

This chain joins TRBV10-3 and TRBJ2-2; the D is unclear. This CDR3 is built from 13 residues. The ends were cut back, 8 bases at V and 2 bases at J, with 9 bases in the middle. Germline CDR1 and CDR2: ENHRY and SYGVKD. CDR3 DNA sequence: TGTGCCATCTCTCCAGGAAACACCGGGGAGCTGTTTTTT. Protein sequence: CAISPGNTGELFF.

In this sample, this clonotype turned up a few times. The chain has TRBV6-1 and TRBJ2-7; TRBD2 agrees at 11 bases. The CDR3 has 15 amino acids. V shed 5 bases, J shed 5 bases, and the junction held 8 bases outside the gene matches. Germline V CDR1 and CDR2: MNHNS, SASEGT. Here the CDR3 reads CASSPKTSGMDEQYF. In DNA, the CDR3 is TGTGCCAGCAGTCCCAAGACTAGCGGGATGGACGAGCAGTACTTC.

This clonotype has just a few counts. The chain joins TRBV2 to TRBJ2-5; D remains ambiguous. In germline, CDR1 is SNHLY, CDR2 FYNNEI. V lost 2 bases and J lost 7, with 11 bases in between. The CDR3 is made up of 13 amino acids. CDR3 nucleotides: TGTGCCAGCAGTGAACAGCTTGACGGGACCCAGTACTTC. Its translation is CASSEQLDGTQYF.

This clonotype has only a few counts. J is TRBJ1-2 and V is TRBV12-3 or TRBV12-4, with D hard to call. The CDR3 is made up of 13 amino acids. V lost 5 bases and J lost 8, with 15 bases in between. CDR3 loop: CASSPPSYGGYTF. For the CDR3, the DNA is TGTGCCAGCAGTCCACCATCCTACGGCGGCTACACCTTC.